This T cell receptor (beta chain) emerged from a study of blood T cells in healthy people across ages. Broader study findings: Across the age range, TCR beta diversity per million T cells fell in a roughly linear way. Both naive CD4+ cell counts and diversity were greater in long-lived donors than in aged donors. Since the PBMCs were unsorted, naive and antigen-experienced cells could not be conclusively compared.

Remarks on this clonotype: Its specificity is unknown.

Germline V gene lookup returns CDR1 MNHEY and CDR2 SMNVEV (reference sequence). V dropped 5 bases and J dropped 8 bases, with 15 bases sitting between them. The CDR3 covers 13 residues. Primed by a sample-barcoded 5' primer and a J-beta primer mix, a second PCR proceeded for about 7 to 11 cycles. TCRdb called the 5' RACE reads again in MiXCR, with one record for every CDR3 protein. The sample holds approximately 400,000 distinct CDR3 sequences, more than 45% seen once. This clonotype originated in a man aged 60-69 years in good health. The sample consisted of blood. This chain joins TRBV27 and TRBJ1-2; D call uncertain. The CDR3 bases are TGTGCCAGCAGTCCCCAGAGGGATTTGGGCTACACCTTC. Amino acids: CASSPQRDLGYTF.